These 13 T cell receptor beta chains share one sample of origin, sequenced in a study of blood T cells in healthy people across ages. Combining a sample-barcoded 5' primer with a J-beta primer mix, a second PCR ran for roughly 7 to 12 cycles. TCRdb passed the 5' RACE reads through MiXCR, listing each CDR3 protein once. Altogether 1.5 million or so distinct CDR3 sequences are present, 42% being singletons, with the ten largest covering roughly 8.2%. Sequenced input: blood. Every receptor here comes from a woman aged 18-29 years in good health.

This chain links TRBV29-1 with TRBJ2-1, with D tentatively TRBD1 (6 bases). Germline assignment: CDR1 SQVTM and CDR2 ANQGSEA. Trimming took off 2 bases at V and 3 bases at J, with 14 bases between the two ends. This CDR3 is built from 15 residues. The CDR3 loop reads CSVEKDSHHYNEQFF. CDR3 sequence (DNA): TGCAGCGTTGAAAAGGACAGTCACCACTACAATGAGCAGTTCTTC.

This clonotype was recorded a few times. V is TRBV7-2 and J is TRBJ2-7; the D is unclear. CDR3 length: 14 amino acids. V lost 5 bases, J lost 3 bases, and 14 bases lay in between. CDR1 SGHTA and CDR2 FQGNSA come from the germline V gene. The CDR3 loop reads CASSRERASYEQYF. The CDR3 DNA reads TGTGCCAGCAGCCGAGAACGCGCTAGCTACGAGCAGTACTTC. Full variable domain (rest looked up from reference TRBV7-2 and TRBJ2-7): GAGVSQSPSNKVTEKGKDVELRCDPISGHTALYWYRQSLGQGLEFLIYFQGNSAPDKSGLPSDRFSAERTGGSVSTLTIQRTQQEDSAVYLCASSRERASYEQYFGPGTRLTVT.

The V call is TRBV12-3 or TRBV12-4, the J call TRBJ2-5; a weak D match, TRBD1 (6 bases). This CDR3 has 14 residues. V lost 6 bases, J lost 3 bases, and 14 bases lay in between. CDR3 amino acids: CASRQTGGEETQYF. The CDR3 DNA sequence: TGTGCCAGCAGACAGACAGGTGGAGAAGAGACCCAGTACTTC.

The sample holds a few counts of this clonotype. The V gene is TRBV20-1, the J gene TRBJ1-2, with no clear D. The CDR3 sequence is 11 residues long. V was trimmed by 6 bases and J by 7 bases, leaving 12 bases between them. Germline-derived CDR1 and CDR2 are DFQATT and SNEGSKA (reference sequence). The CDR3 bases are TGCAGTGCCACACGTGAGGCTGGCTACACCTTC. It codes for CSATREAGYTF.

This clonotype has only a few counts. The chain is built from TRBV29-1 and TRBJ1-2; perhaps TRBD1 as D (6 bases). Deletions cut 1 base from V and 4 bases from J, with 13 bases between. Germline lookup yields CDR1 SQVTM and CDR2 ANQGSEA. The CDR3 spans 14 residues. The CDR3 sequence: CSVEAIRTAYGYTF. The DNA of the CDR3 is TGCAGCGTTGAAGCCATTCGGACAGCCTATGGCTACACCTTC.

This clonotype was picked up a small number of times. This rearrangement joins TRBV2 to TRBJ1-2; D unclear. The CDR3 spans 10 residues. Germline V gene lookup returns CDR1 SNHLY and CDR2 FYNNEI. V lost 7 bases and J lost 8, with 8 bases in between. The CDR3 DNA reads TGTGCCAGCAAAGAACGGGGCTACACCTTC. This gives the protein CASKERGYTF.

The CDR3 spells CASSRTGGSPQETQYF. DNA of the CDR3: TGTGCCAGCAGTCGAACAGGGGGCTCCCCCCAAGAGACCCAGTACTTC. The gene calls are TRBV12-3 or TRBV12-4 and TRBJ2-5; 9 positions agree with TRBD1. This CDR3 has 16 amino acids. V lost 5 bases and J lost 1; bases outside the gene matches: 8.

The chain has TRBV6-5 and TRBJ2-1; no reliable D call. Germline V lookup: CDR1 MNHEY, CDR2 SVGAGI. The V end was cut by 0 bases, the J end by 12 bases, with 15 bases between. This CDR3 is built from 14 residues. Here the CDR3 DNA reads TGTGCCAGCAGTTACTCGTCAATAGAAATCGGGCAGTTCTTC. Residues: CASSYSSIEIGQFF.

About this clonotype: An end of the junction does not agree with germline; a read error may underlie this. V usage is TRBV11-2 and J usage is TRBJ2-4; D possibly corresponds to TRBD1 (6 bases). The germline CDR1 and CDR2 sequences are SGHAT and FQNNGV. The CDR3 is made up of 14 amino acids. As DNA, the CDR3 is TGTGCCAGCAACTTACCGACAGGCCCCAATGAGCAGTACTTC. Encoded protein: CASNLPTGPNEQYF.

The chain employs TRBV9 and TRBJ2-1, with D hard to call. The germline V gene has CDR1 SGDLS and CDR2 YYNGEE. This CDR3 has 16 amino acids. V lost 4 bases and J 4 bases, leaving 18 bases between the germline ends. This CDR3 reads CASSPPVGFRYNEQFF. The CDR3 bases are TGTGCCAGCAGCCCCCCCGTTGGCTTCAGATACAATGAGCAGTTCTTC.

In the case of this clonotype: At one boundary the junction diverges from the germline segment, which might be a read error. The chain recombines TRBV2 with TRBJ2-2; 7 bases match TRBD2. The germline CDR1 and CDR2 sequences are SNHLY and FYNNEI. CDR3 length: 13 residues. CDR3 loop: CSSRRTSTGELFF. The CDR3 DNA follows: TGTTCCAGCAGGCGGACTAGCACCGGGGAGCTGTTTTTT.

The chain links TRBV5-1 to TRBJ2-1; 14 bases are shared with TRBD2. Germline lookup yields CDR1 SGHRS and CDR2 YFSETQ. This CDR3 region has 16 residues. Trimming removed 4 bases from V and 3 bases from J; junction bases left unmatched: 3. The CDR3 region is CASSEGTSGGYNEQFF. In nucleotides, the CDR3 is TGCGCCAGCAGCGAAGGGACTAGCGGGGGCTACAATGAGCAGTTCTTC.

The chain joins TRBV24-1 to TRBJ2-6; D gene uncertain. Trimming pared 3 bases from V and 0 bases from J, leaving 8 bases between. Germline CDR1 KGHDR, CDR2 SFDVKD. CDR3 length: 16 residues. In DNA form, the CDR3 reads TGTGCCACCAGTGATGGTCAAGACTCTGGGGCCAACGTCCTGACTTTC. It translates to CATSDGQDSGANVLTF.